This T cell receptor beta chain was found in a study of shared clonotypes between healthy human individuals (dated by TCRdb to 2019 to 2021). For context, the study as a whole: The cohort comprised a couple of women and a few men aged 18 to 49 years. Per donor, three plates each were used for CD4 naive and CD4 memory, two for CD8 naive, and one for CD8 memory. To estimate repertoire size and how much clonotypes are shared between individuals, the study performed deep sequencing of blood TCR repertoires from a handful of healthy adults. To increase sequencing depth and limit assay-specific biases, TCR repertoire library preparation and sequencing were carried out by different laboratories using diverse techniques. Leukapheresis yielded between about 0.8 and 8.9 billion PBMCs per donor.

What the research found in general, with its limitations: Compared with non-shared clonotypes, clonotypes shared by all four sorted-subset donors had higher generation probabilities. Naive subsets generally had larger estimated clonotype richness than memory subsets did. Around 5% of naive CD4, roughly 3.6% of naive CD8, about 2.4% of memory CD4, and approximately 0.4% of memory CD8 clonotypes were shared across several donors. Even with the large sequencing depth, rarefaction of the sorted-subset datasets indicated that sequencing was incomplete. Because the study included only a small number of donors, the genetic and exposure-history diversity represented was limited. Only blood was sampled, and tissue TCR repertoires likely differ from those in blood. Pairwise subsampling led to the expectation that sequencing depth would affect the degree of clonotype sharing among donors.

Using the deep immunoSEQ assay, TCR CDR3 regions were amplified from genomic DNA by multiplex PCR. Genomic DNA extracted from each cell subset was distributed evenly over all wells of several immunoSEQ 96-well plates, and each plate served as one replicate. Each replicate PCR for sorted subsets received around 210 ng genomic DNA, equal to 30,000 or so T cell genomes. Purified libraries were quantified with a Qubit 3.0 fluorometer, sized on a Bioanalyzer 2100, and re-quantified with the KAPA Library Quantification kit. Every immunoSEQ 96-well plate was sequenced on a separate single-read 150-cycle Illumina NextSeq 550 flow cell. The source study handled its data this way. The immunoSEQ output contained only junctional sequences without quality scores, so filtering could not match that applied to full-length reads. Sequences were annotated with PyIR, a Python wrapper for IgBLAST v1.9, and V/J genes and CDR3 were assigned using IMGT germline references. Reads with weak V/J assignments (E-value above 1e-6), missing CDR3, stop codons, out-of-frame junctions, or ambiguous translated residues were removed. V3J clonotypes were defined as sequences sharing the same inferred V gene, J gene, and CDR3 amino acid sequence. Percentage overlap between repertoires was computed as shared unique clonotypes divided by the size of the smaller repertoire. Richness of each repertoire was evaluated using RTK rarefaction, the Chao1 estimator, and Recon v2.1 estimates of unobserved clonotypes. OLGA was used to compute generation probabilities for all TCRbeta clonotypes that the gDNA method yielded from four donors. The source is immuneACCESS, and TCRdb retained only in-frame sequences with V and J called. Part of the clones is not carried over; for the studies checked, unresolved V genes explain less than half of this, and the remainder is unexplained. V and J calls and clone size are those listed in that table; D and trimming were worked out from the DNA. Recorded for this sample are about 980,000 clones; more than 75% of them occurred a single time. Around 1.4% of the sample is held by the ten biggest clonotypes.

In the case of this clone: No cognate antigen has been identified for it. Per-base quality was not reported, and no clone a single base away is much larger than it.

CDR1 and CDR2 are read off the germline V gene as SQVTM and ANQGSEA. Spanning cysteine to phenylalanine, the CDR3 consists of 14 amino acids. The only DNA kept is the CDR3, 42 bases in frame from the first base. Here V drops 6 bases and J drops 5 bases, and the junction holds 9 bases not matched to any gene. Healthy HIV-negative adults with no recently reported acute infections or vaccinations were included as donors. Every donor was a Caucasian adult residing in Nashville, Tennessee, USA. CD4+ T cells were enriched through magnetic negative selection, after which naive cells were positively selected on CD45RA and the remaining negative fraction served as the memory subset. After blood collection by leukapheresis, PBMCs were isolated using Ficoll-Histopaque density gradient centrifugation and then cryopreserved in the vapor phase of liquid nitrogen. Purity and quantity of every magnetically sorted T cell population were checked by analytical flow cytometry. From each sorted fraction, genomic DNA was isolated and quantified by UV absorbance on a Nanodrop 2000c.

The receptor comes from a man younger than 35 in good health. The sequence joins TRBV29-1 to TRBJ1-4, with 7 middle bases fitting TRBD1. The sample taken for sequencing was memory CD4+ T cells sorted from blood. Per the publication, the cell subset or site label means: CD45RA-negative fraction. The CDR3 is CSVAWDSTNEKLFF. The DNA sequence is as follows: TGCAGCGTCGCTTGGGACAGCACAAATGAAAAACTGTTTTTT.